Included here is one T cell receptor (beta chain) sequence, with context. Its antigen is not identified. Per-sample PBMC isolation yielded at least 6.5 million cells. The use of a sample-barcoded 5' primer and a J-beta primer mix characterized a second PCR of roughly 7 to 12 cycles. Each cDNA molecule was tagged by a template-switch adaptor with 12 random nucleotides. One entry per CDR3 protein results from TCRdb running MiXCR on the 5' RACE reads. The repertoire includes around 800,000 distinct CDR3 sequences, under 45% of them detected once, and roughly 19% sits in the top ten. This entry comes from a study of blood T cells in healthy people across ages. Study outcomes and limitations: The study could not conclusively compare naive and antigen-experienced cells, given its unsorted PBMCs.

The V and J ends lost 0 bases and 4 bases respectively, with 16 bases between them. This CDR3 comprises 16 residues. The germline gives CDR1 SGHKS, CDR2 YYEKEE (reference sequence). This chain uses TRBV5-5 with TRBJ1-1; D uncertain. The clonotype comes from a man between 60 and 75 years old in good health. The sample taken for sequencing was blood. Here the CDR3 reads CASSLARGERLTEAFF. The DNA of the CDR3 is TGTGCCAGCAGCTTGGCCCGCGGGGAGCGCCTCACTGAAGCTTTCTTT.